This T cell receptor (beta chain) emerged from a study of T cell repertoires in aging, cancer and after chemotherapy (dated by TCRdb to the late 2010s). The study in broad terms: Donors were distributed across six age groups ranging from 30 or younger to 70 or older, with at least three individuals included per group. In the solid tumor group, the paired samples taken before and after chemotherapy came from patients with brain tumors (glioblastoma) who were receiving therapy based on temozolomide. Alongside around 98 healthy donors serving as a reference group, the cohort included 200 to 250 cancer patients, of whom 90 to 94 had hematological cancers and more than 120 had solid cancers. The study profiled peripheral blood TCR beta repertoires from healthy donors and cancer patients to examine immunoaging and T cell reconstitution after chemotherapy. In total, the full dataset held 8.5 million to 9.5 million TCR reads. Here is what the overall study found, with its caveats: According to the authors, the repertoire data do not permit conclusions about immunological memory after chemotherapy. Compared with age-matched healthy donors, untreated patients with hematological or solid cancers had significantly lower TCR diversity and higher clonality in blood. In healthy donors, the drop in TCR diversity with age came mainly from a loss of richness, whereas in cancer patients a loss of evenness also played a part. Median generation probability increased over the chemotherapy interval in both cancer cohorts, suggesting repertoire reconstitution through rebound thymic output.

Genomic DNA extracted from peripheral blood, rather than sorted cells or RNA, was used as the source for amplification of TCR beta rearrangements. Comments on this clonotype: This receptor's antigen is unknown. No per-base quality is available; no much larger clone lies one base away.

Rearranged TRB sequences spanning V, D and J segments were amplified in a multiplex touch-down PCR with a mixed TRB-A/B primer pool. Two consecutive PCR reactions with Phusion HS II polymerase added Illumina adapters and sample indices to the amplicons. Amplicons were gel-purified using the NucleoSpin Gel and PCR Clean-up kit and were subsequently checked with Qubit and an Agilent 2100 Bioanalyzer. Libraries were sequenced on an Illumina MiSeq using 600-cycle, single-indexed, paired-end runs. The original pipeline was this. MiXCR versions 2.12 and 3.0.5 were used to process the TRB sequences. Each unique CDR3 nucleotide sequence was counted as one clone, and only productive sequences with at least two reads were retained. Repertoire metrics included Shannon diversity, evenness, clonality (one minus evenness), and alpha-parameterized diversity profiles from alpha 0 to 5. The IGoR algorithm was used to calculate generation probabilities for clones in the paired samples taken before and after chemotherapy. The public reads were reanalyzed by TCRdb: fastp trimming at Q25, MiXCR alignment, in-frame beta chains only. Entries that share a CDR3 protein sequence are merged under the most common genes and DNA. TCRdb's processing, not the authors', yielded these V and J calls. The sample table holds a few thousand distinct CDR3 sequences, of which roughly three fifths were seen once. In total, the top ten clones hold around 36% of the sample.

This TCR was sampled from a human donor with a solid tumor. The sequencing sample was made of blood.

The nucleotides are TGTGCCAGCAGCTTGGCCCCGGGGCGAACCTACGCCTACGAGCAGTACTTC. It translates as CASSLAPGRTYAYEQYF. The chain uses TRBV10-3 and TRBJ2-7; the D element could tentatively be TRBD1 or TRBD2, as 5 bases agree for each. V lost 10 bases and J lost 2 bases; the stretch between them is 27 bases long. Looking up the germline V gene yields CDR1 ENHRY and CDR2 SYGVKD. The CDR3 covers 17 residues, taking in both the cysteine and the phenylalanine. Only the CDR3 part of the read is kept: 51 bases, read in frame from the first base.